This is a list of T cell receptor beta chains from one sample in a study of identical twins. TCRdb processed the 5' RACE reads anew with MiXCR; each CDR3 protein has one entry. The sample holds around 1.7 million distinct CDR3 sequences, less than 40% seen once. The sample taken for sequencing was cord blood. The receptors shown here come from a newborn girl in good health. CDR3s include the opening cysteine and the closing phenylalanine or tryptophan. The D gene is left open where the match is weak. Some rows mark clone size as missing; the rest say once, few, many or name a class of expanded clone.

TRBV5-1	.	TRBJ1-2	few	TGCGCCAGCAGCCCGCAGGGGTTGATGTATGGCTACACCTTC	CASSPQGLMYGYTF
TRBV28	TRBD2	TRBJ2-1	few	TGTGCCAGCAGACCAAGGGCTAGCGGGAGCAATGAGCAGTTCTTC	CASRPRASGSNEQFF
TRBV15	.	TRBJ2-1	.	TGTGCCACCAGCACCCGTCCGTACAATGAGCAGTTCTTC	CATSTRPYNEQFF
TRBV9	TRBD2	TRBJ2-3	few	TGTGCCAGCAGCGTAAGAAGCGGGGGGGCCGGCACAGATACGCAGTATTTT	CASSVRSGGAGTDTQYF
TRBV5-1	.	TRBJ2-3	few	TGCGCCAGCAGCTCAACAAGCCTCACAGATACGCAGTATTTT	CASSSTSLTDTQYF
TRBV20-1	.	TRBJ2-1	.	TGCAGTGGAAAGCTGAGGGCACAGGAGCAGTTCTTC	CSGKLRAQEQFF
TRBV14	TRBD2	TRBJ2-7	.	TGTGCCAGCAGCCCCCTGACTAGCGGGGGGTCGTTACCCTACGAGCAGTACTTC	CASSPLTSGGSLPYEQYF
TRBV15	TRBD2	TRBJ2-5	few	TGTGCCACCAGCAGAACACCTAGCGGGGAAGAGACCCAGTACTTC	CATSRTPSGEETQYF
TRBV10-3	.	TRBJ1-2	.	TGTGCCATCAAAAGTTCGGGGAAAACTAACTATGGCTACACCTTC	CAIKSSGKTNYGYTF
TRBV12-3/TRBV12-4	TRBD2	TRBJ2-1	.	TGTGCCAGCAGTTTAGGACGGGGGGCTAGCGGGAGTTGGGGCTACAATGAGCAGTTCTTC	CASSLGRGASGSWGYNEQFF
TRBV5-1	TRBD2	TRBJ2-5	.	TGCGCCAGCAGACCCCCTTTACTAGCGGGAGAAGAGACCCAGTACTTC	CASRPPLLAGEETQYF
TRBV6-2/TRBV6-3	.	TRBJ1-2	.	TGTGCCAGCAGTTACCCGACGAGACCGATCCGTATGGACTATGGCTACACCTTC	CASSYPTRPIRMDYGYTF
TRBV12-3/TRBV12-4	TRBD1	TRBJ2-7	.	TGTGCCAGCAGTTTAAAAGGACAGGGTTACAATGAGCAGTACTTC	CASSLKGQGYNEQYF
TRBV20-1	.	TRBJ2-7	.	TGCAGTGCTAGAGAGCCCAGGGCGCGGTACGAGCAGTACTTC	CSAREPRARYEQYF
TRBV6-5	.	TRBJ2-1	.	TGTGCCAGCAGTTACTCAGGGTTCGGTGGTAGCGGACCATACAATGAGCAGTTCTTC	CASSYSGFGGSGPYNEQFF
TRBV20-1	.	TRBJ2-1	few	TGCAGTGCTGGGGACGGGAGGCAGTTCTTC	CSAGDGRQFF
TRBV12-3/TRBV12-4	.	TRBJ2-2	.	TGTGCCACCTCAAATAGGGGTTACACCGGGGAGCTGTTTTTT	CATSNRGYTGELFF
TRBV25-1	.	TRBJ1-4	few	TGTGCCAGCAGTCCTCAGGGGATGGGTAATGAAAAACTGTTTTTT	CASSPQGMGNEKLFF
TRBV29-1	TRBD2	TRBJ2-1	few	TGCAGCGTTGAAGTGGGTTGGCGGGAGCTTGTAGATGAGCAGTTCTTC	CSVEVGWRELVDEQFF
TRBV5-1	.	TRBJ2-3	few	TGCGCCAGCAGCGAAACCCCTAGCACAGATACGCAGTATTTT	CASSETPSTDTQYF
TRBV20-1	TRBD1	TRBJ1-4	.	TGCAGTGCTGGAGATGGGGACAGGGAGAGTGAAAAACTGTTTTTT	CSAGDGDRESEKLFF
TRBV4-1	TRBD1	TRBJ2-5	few	TGCGCCAGCAGCCAAGATGGGACAGGGTGGGAGACCCAGTACTTC	CASSQDGTGWETQYF
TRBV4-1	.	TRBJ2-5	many	TGCGCCAGCAGCCAAGTAGTTGGAGAGACCCAGTACTTC	CASSQVVGETQYF
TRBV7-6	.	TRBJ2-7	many	TGTGCCAGCAGCTTAGTGTTGGGGGGATACGAGCAGTACTTC	CASSLVLGGYEQYF
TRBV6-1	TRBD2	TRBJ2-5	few	TGTGCCAGCAGTGAACGAGGACTAGCGGGAGTGTCGGTTCAAGAGACCCAGTACTTC	CASSERGLAGVSVQETQYF
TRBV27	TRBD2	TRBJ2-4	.	TGTGCCAGCAGTTTCGCTAGCGGGAGCTTGGCCAAAAACATTCAGTACTTC	CASSFASGSLAKNIQYF
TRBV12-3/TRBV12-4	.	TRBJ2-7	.	TGTGCCAGCAGTTTAGAACGAGCGACCACCTACGAGCAGTACTTC	CASSLERATTYEQYF
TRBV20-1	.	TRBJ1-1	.	TGCAGTGCTAGTAGGCAGGGGCAAGGGAACACTGAAGCTTTCTTT	CSASRQGQGNTEAFF
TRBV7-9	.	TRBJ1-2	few	TGTGCCAGCAGCCCCCGGGACTTCAACTATGGCTACACCTTC	CASSPRDFNYGYTF
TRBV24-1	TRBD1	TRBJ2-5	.	TGTGCCACCAGTGATCAAACAGGGGGGCAAGAGACCCAGTACTTC	CATSDQTGGQETQYF
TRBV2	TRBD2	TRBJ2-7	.	TGTGCCACAGGGACTAGCGGGGGGCCGTCCCTTTACGAGCAGTACTTC	CATGTSGGPSLYEQYF
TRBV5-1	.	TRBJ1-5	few	TGCGCCAGCAGCTTATCGGCAGGGTCCAATCAGCCCCAGCATTTT	CASSLSAGSNQPQHF
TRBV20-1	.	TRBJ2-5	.	TGCAGTGCTTCTCGCGGGACGGGCCACAATGAGCAGTACTTC	CSASRGTGHNEQYF
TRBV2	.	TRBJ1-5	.	TGTGCCAGCAGGATGACCGATTATCAGCCCCAGCATTTT	CASRMTDYQPQHF
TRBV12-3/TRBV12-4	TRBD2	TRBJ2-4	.	TGTGCCAGCAGTTTATTGGCGGGAGGGCAGACCATTCAGTACTTC	CASSLLAGGQTIQYF
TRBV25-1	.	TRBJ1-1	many	TGTGCCAGCAGTGACAGGGGCACTGAAGCTTTCTTT	CASSDRGTEAFF
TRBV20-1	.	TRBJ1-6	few	TGCAGTGCTAGAGATGCACAGGGTATCTATAATTCACCCCTCCACTTT	CSARDAQGIYNSPLHF
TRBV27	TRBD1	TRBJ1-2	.	TGTGCCAGCATGGACAGGGCACGTGGCTACACCTTC	CASMDRARGYTF
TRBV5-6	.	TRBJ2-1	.	TGTGCCAGCAGCTTCCCGACCCGTAGCTCCTACAATGAGCAGTTCTTC	CASSFPTRSSYNEQFF
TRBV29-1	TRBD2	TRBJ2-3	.	TGCAGCGTTTTAGGGGCTAGCGGGGGCCGATTTAGCACAGATACGCAGTATTTT	CSVLGASGGRFSTDTQYF
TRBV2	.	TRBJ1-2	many	TGTGCCAGCGGCAGAACAGGATCTAACTATGGCTACACCTTC	CASGRTGSNYGYTF
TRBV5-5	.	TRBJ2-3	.	TGTGCCAGCAGCCTAATTGACTCCTACACAGATACGCAGTATTTT	CASSLIDSYTDTQYF
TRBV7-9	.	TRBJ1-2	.	TGTGCCAACAGCTCAACCGGAGGGGGCTATGGCTACACCTTC	CANSSTGGGYGYTF
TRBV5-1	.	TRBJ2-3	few	TGCGCCAGCAGCTTGGCCTTTAAGGGGCCCTACACAGATACGCAGTATTTT	CASSLAFKGPYTDTQYF
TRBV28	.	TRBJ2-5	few	TGTGCCAGCAGTTTGGGTGGAGGGCTTGTGAAGACCCAGTACTTC	CASSLGGGLVKTQYF
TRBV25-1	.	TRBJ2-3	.	TGTGCCAGCAGTGAAGAGGCGAGGGCAGATACGCAGTATTTT	CASSEEARADTQYF
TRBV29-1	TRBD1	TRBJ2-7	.	TGCAGCGTTGTTCGGACAGGCGGTCTTGGGGACGAGCAGTACTTC	CSVVRTGGLGDEQYF
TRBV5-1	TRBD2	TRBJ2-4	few	TGCGCCAGCAGCTTGACTAGCGGCATAGCCAAAAACATTCAGTACTTC	CASSLTSGIAKNIQYF
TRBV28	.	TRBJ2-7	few	TGTGCCAGCAGCTCCTCCCGATTGGGTTTCTACGAGCAGTACTTC	CASSSSRLGFYEQYF
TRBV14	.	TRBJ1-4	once	TGTGCCAGCAGCCCCCACAGTCCGACTAATGAAAAACTGTTTTTT	CASSPHSPTNEKLFF
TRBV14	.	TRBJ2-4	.	TGTGCCAGCAGCCAAGAAGGGATATTCAACATTCAGTACTTC	CASSQEGIFNIQYF
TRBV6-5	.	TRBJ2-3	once	TGTGCCAGCAGTTACCTACCCATTACCCGGGATCTTATTAGCACAGATACGCAGTATTTT	CASSYLPITRDLISTDTQYF
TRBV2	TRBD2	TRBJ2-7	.	TGTGCCAGCAGCAACGGACTAGCGGGGGGGCACGAGCAGTACTTC	CASSNGLAGGHEQYF
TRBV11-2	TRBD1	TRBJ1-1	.	TGTGCCAGCAGCTTCCCCCGGACAGGGAGCACTGAAGCTTTCTTT	CASSFPRTGSTEAFF
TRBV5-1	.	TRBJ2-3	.	TGCGCCAGCAGCTTGATGGTGGGGGGGCCCACAGATACGCAGTATTTT	CASSLMVGGPTDTQYF
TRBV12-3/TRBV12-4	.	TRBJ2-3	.	TGTGCCAGCAGCTTGTACGGGGGGACATCAGATACGCAGTATTTT	CASSLYGGTSDTQYF
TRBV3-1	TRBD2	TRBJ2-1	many	TGTGCCAGCAGCCATTCGGGGGGCTCCTACAATGAGCAGTTCTTC	CASSHSGGSYNEQFF